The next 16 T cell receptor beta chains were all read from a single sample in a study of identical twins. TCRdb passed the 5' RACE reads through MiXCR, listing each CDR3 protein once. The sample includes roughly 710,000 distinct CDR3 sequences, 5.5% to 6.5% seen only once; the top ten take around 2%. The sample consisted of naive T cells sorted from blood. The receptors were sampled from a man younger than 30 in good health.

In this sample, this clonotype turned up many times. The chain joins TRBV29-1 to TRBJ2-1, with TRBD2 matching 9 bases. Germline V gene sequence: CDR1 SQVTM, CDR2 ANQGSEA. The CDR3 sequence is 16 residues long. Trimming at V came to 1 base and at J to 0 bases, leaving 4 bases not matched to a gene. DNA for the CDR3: TGCAGCGTTGAAGGCCTAGCGGGACGCTCCTACAATGAGCAGTTCTTC. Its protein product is CSVEGLAGRSYNEQFF.

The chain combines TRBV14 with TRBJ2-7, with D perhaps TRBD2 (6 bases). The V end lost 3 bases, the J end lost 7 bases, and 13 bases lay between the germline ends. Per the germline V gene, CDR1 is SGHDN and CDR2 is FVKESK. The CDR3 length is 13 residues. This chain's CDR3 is CASSHGLAAEQYV. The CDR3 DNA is TGTGCCAGCAGCCATGGATTAGCGGCGGAGCAGTACGTC.

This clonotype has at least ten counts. The DNA of the CDR3 is TGTGCCAGCAGCATTCAGACAGTGAACACTGAAGCTTTCTTT. Its translation: CASSIQTVNTEAFF. The chain links TRBV12-3 or TRBV12-4 to TRBJ1-1; maybe TRBD1 (5 bases). V lost 6 bases, J lost 0 bases, and 11 bases lay in between. This CDR3 has 14 amino acids.

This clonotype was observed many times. CDR3 DNA sequence: TGTGCCAGCAGCCGACAGGGGTCCTCCCTCACAGATACGCAGTATTTT. Translated, it gives CASSRQGSSLTDTQYF. The chain combines TRBV7-2 with TRBJ2-3; TRBD1 aligns across 8 bases. The V segment lost 5 bases and the J segment 2 bases; nucleotides outside the gene matches: 9. CDR1 and CDR2 (germline): SGHTA, FQGNSA. The CDR3 is 16 amino acids.

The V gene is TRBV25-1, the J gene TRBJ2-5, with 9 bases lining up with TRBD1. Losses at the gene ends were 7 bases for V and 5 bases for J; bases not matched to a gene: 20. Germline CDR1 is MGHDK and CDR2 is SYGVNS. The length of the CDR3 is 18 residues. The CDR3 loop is CASKRGANRGLLRETQYF. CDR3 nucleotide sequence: TGTGCCAGCAAGAGGGGCGCCAACAGGGGGCTTCTTAGGGAGACCCAGTACTTC.

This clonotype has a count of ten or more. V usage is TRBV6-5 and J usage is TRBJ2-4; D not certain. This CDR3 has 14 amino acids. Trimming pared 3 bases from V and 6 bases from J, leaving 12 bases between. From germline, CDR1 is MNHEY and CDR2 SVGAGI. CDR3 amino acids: CASSYEGKGNIQYF. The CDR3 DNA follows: TGTGCCAGCAGTTATGAAGGGAAGGGAAACATTCAGTACTTC.

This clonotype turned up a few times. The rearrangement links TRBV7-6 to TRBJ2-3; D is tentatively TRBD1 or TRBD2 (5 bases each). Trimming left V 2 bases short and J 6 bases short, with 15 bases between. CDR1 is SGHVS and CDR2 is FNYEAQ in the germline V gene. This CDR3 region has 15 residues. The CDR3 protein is CASSLMGRELDTQYF. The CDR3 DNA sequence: TGTGCCAGCAGCTTAATGGGCAGGGAGTTGGATACGCAGTATTTT.

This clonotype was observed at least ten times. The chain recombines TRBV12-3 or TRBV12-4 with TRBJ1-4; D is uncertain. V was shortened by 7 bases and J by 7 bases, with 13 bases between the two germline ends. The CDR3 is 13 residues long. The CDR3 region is CASTSTRAEKLFF. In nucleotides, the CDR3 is TGTGCCAGCACCTCCACGAGGGCTGAAAAACTGTTTTTT.

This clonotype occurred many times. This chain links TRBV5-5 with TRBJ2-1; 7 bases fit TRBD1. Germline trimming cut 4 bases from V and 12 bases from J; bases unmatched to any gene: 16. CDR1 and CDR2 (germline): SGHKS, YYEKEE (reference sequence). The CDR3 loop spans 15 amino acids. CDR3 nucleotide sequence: TGTGCCAGCAGCCTTCGGGACAGAAGGTTTGGGGGGCAGTTCTTC. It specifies CASSLRDRRFGGQFF.

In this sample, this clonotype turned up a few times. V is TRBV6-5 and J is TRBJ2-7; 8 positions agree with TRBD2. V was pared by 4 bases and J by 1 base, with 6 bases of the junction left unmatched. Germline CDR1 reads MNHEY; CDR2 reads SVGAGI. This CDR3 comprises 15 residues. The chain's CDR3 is CASSSLAGGSYEQYV. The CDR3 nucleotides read TGTGCCAGCAGTTCCCTAGCGGGTGGATCCTACGAGCAGTACGTC.

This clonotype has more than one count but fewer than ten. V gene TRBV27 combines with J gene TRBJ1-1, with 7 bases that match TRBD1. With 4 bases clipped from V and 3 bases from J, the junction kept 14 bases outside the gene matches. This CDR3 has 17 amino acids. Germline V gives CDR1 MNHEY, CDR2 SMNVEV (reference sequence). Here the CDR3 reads CASSSLQPTGADTEAFF. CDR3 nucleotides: TGTGCCAGCAGTTCGCTCCAACCTACAGGGGCGGACACTGAAGCTTTCTTT.

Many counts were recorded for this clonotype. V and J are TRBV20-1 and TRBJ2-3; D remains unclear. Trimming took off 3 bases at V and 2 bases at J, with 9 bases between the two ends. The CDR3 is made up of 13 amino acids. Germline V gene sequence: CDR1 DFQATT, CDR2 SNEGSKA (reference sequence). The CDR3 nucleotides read TGCAGTGCTAGGTATCCGAACACAGATACGCAGTATTTT. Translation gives CSARYPNTDTQYF.

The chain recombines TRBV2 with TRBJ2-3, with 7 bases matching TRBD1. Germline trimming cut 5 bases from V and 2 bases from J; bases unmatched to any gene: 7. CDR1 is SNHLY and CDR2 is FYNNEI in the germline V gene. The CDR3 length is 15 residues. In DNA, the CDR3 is TGTGCCAGCAGTTCACAGGGGACGCCCACAGATACGCAGTATTTT. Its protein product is CASSSQGTPTDTQYF.

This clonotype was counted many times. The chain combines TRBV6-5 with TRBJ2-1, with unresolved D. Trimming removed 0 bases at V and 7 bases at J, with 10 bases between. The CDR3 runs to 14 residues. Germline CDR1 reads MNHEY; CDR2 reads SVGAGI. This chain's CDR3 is CASSYSRLVNEQFF. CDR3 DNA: TGTGCCAGCAGTTACTCTCGGCTAGTAAATGAGCAGTTCTTC.

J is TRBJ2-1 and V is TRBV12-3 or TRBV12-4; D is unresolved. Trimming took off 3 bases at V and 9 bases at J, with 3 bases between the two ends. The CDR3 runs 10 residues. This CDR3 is CASSFSEQFF. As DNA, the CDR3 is TGTGCCAGCAGTTTCTCTGAGCAGTTCTTC.

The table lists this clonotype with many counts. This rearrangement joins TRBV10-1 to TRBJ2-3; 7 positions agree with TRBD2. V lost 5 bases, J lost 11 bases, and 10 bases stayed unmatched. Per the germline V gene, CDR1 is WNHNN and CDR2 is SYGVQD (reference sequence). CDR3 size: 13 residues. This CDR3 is CASSRGGVLGQYF. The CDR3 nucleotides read TGCGCCAGCAGTCGGGGAGGGGTCCTAGGGCAGTATTTT.